This is a list of T cell receptor beta chains from one sample in a study of T cell responses to AZD1222 COVID-19 vaccine. Sequenced by immunoSEQ multiplex PCR; TCRdb stores in-frame clones only, minus some. The sample records some 130,000 clones, about 92% being singletons. The sequenced sample was peripheral blood, obtained on day 0 of AZD1222 vaccination. These receptors were collected from an adult in good health. The conserved cysteine and the conserved F or W are not part of the CDR3 here.

TRBJ1-4 | TRBV28 | ASTETLGEKLF
TRBJ1-4 | TRBV27 | ASSFIRGGEKLF
TRBJ1-1 | TRBV4-1 | ASTLRDRGLAEAF
TRBJ2-1 | TRBV28 | ASSLTGNAQF
TRBJ1-2 | TRBV5-6 | ASSPGGSRYGYT
TRBJ1-2 | TRBV6-5 | ASSRGRNNYGYT
TRBJ2-1 | TRBV30 | AWSVLASNNEQF
TRBJ1-5 | TRBV4-1 | ASSQPGVWPQH
TRBJ2-3 | TRBV3-1/TRBV3-2 | ASSQGGQGGTQY
TRBJ2-7 | TRBV6-5 | ASSPIASAEQY
TRBJ2-3 | TRBV5-1 | ASRPQPSTDTQY
TRBJ2-1 | TRBV7-8 | ASSLAQTSSYNEQF
TRBJ2-2 | TRBV27 | ASRLRDRLFEGTGELF
TRBJ1-5 | TRBV6-2/TRBV6-3 | ASSSNRAEPQH
TRBJ1-4 | TRBV5-1 | ASSVRDINEKLF
TRBJ2-7 | TRBV20-1 | SSGSSYEQY
TRBJ2-2 | TRBV14 | ASSQNYRAHITGELF
TRBJ1-1 | TRBV30 | AWGVVMNTEAF
TRBJ1-6 | TRBV9 | ASSVWFPGTAFNSPLH
TRBJ1-1 | TRBV6-5 | ASRRYGPDTEAF
TRBJ2-1 | TRBV4-2 | ASSPLAGGHHEQF
TRBJ2-2 | TRBV19 | ASSTPDWGGGELF
TRBJ2-7 | TRBV3-1/TRBV3-2 | ASSPGQGREQY
TRBJ1-1 | TRBV6-6 | ASSPLTEAF
TRBJ2-7 | TRBV2 | ASGRGTMNEQY
TRBJ2-7 | TRBV2 | ASSGGTTSGRLRLRYEQY
TRBJ1-1 | TRBV7-9 | ASSLSLGGTEAF
TRBJ1-3 | TRBV30 | AWSATRGRSSGNTIY
TRBJ2-3 | TRBV29-1 | SVEDLVSTDTQY